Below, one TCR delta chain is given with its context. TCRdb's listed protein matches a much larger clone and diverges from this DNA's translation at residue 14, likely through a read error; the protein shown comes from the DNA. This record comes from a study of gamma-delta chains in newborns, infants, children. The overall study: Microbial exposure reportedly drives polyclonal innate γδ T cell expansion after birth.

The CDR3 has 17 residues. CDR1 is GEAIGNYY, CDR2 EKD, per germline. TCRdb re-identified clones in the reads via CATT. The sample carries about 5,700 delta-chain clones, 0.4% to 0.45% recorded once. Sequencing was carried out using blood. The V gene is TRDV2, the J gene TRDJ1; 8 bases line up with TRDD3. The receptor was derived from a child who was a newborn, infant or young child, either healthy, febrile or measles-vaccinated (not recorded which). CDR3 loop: CACDTVWGMPYTDELIF. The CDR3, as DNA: TGTGCCTGTGACACCGTATGGGGGATGCCGTACACCGATGAACTCATCTTT.